These 10 T cell receptor beta chains originate from one sample sequenced in a study of T cell responses to AZD1222 COVID-19 vaccine. Sequenced by immunoSEQ multiplex PCR; TCRdb stores in-frame clones only, minus some. In the table there are approximately 140,000 clones, approximately 94% of which are singletons. The sequencing here drew on peripheral blood, taken on day 0 of AZD1222 vaccination. These receptors came from an adult in good health.

The rearrangement links TRBV10-2 to TRBJ2-2; D gene unclear. This CDR3 is 14 amino acids long. V was pared by 8 bases and J by 8 bases, with 18 bases between. The germline gives CDR1 WSHSY, CDR2 SAAADI. CDR3 coding DNA: TGCGCCAGCGCAACCATCGGAGTTGTGGGGGAGCTGTTTTTT. Amino acids: CASATIGVVGELFF.

The rearrangement joins TRBV12-3 or TRBV12-4 to TRBJ1-5, with 7 bases identical to TRBD1. The length of the CDR3 is 13 residues. J lost 6 bases, V lost 5 bases, and 4 bases had no gene match. The CDR3 DNA reads TGTGCCAGCAGTCTACGACAGGGTCAGCCCCAGCATTTT. Translating gives CASSLRQGQPQHF.

The J gene is TRBJ1-2, the V gene TRBV28; tentative D call: TRBD1 (5 bases). Germline CDR1 and CDR2: MDHEN and SYDVKM. The V gene lost 3 bases and the J gene lost 2 bases, with 10 bases spanning the gap. This CDR3 region has 14 residues. The CDR3 protein is CASSFRGLNYGYTF. CDR3 coding DNA: TGTGCCAGCAGTTTTAGGGGACTCAACTATGGCTACACCTTC.

J is TRBJ1-1 and V is TRBV11-2; D call uncertain. With 6 bases removed from V and 1 base from J, the gap between germline ends came to 15 bases. This CDR3 comprises 15 residues. Per germline, CDR1 SGHAT and CDR2 FQNNGV. CDR3 DNA sequence: TGTGCCAGCAGTCCAAGGGCAGGCTGGAACACTGAAGCTTTCTTT. It yields the protein CASSPRAGWNTEAFF.

The chain is built from TRBV7-8 and TRBJ1-1; D is perhaps TRBD1 (6 bases). CDR1 SGHVS and CDR2 FQNEAQ come from the germline V gene. Trimming shortened V by 5 bases and J by 4 bases, and 32 bases separated the two germline ends. This CDR3 is built from 20 residues. In DNA form, the CDR3 reads TGTGCCAGCAGCGTTGGGACCCCAGTGGGGGGCGCGGGCAAGGTCACTGAAGCTTTCTTT. This translates into CASSVGTPVGGAGKVTEAFF.

The chain has TRBV6-6 and TRBJ2-1, with D perhaps given as TRBD1 or TRBD2 (6 bases each). Germline V gene sequence: CDR1 MNHNY, CDR2 SVGAGI (reference sequence). The CDR3 has 14 amino acids. Trimming removed 3 bases at V and 11 bases at J, with 17 bases between. CDR3 coding DNA: TGTGCCAGCAGTTATCCCGCTCAAGGGGGGAAGCAGTTCTTC. This translates into CASSYPAQGGKQFF.

This rearrangement joins TRBV6-1 to TRBJ2-2; a weak D match, TRBD2 (6 bases). V lost 2 bases and J 5 bases, leaving 9 bases between the germline ends. This CDR3 has 14 amino acids. Germline V gene data show CDR1 as MNHNS and CDR2 as SASEGT. This CDR3 is CASSEYRGTGELFF. The CDR3 DNA is TGTGCCAGCAGTGAATACCGGGGGACCGGGGAGCTGTTTTTT.

The chain joins TRBV12-3 or TRBV12-4 to TRBJ1-4, with D hard to call. This CDR3 is built from 11 residues. Trimming took 8 bases from V and 5 from J, leaving 6 bases between them. CDR3 bases: TGTGCCAGCGGCGCAAATGAAAAACTGTTTTTT. Its translation: CASGANEKLFF.

This clone was found once. The J gene is TRBJ1-6, the V gene TRBV3-1 (or the pseudogene TRBV3-2), with D tentatively TRBD1 (5 bases). The CDR3 covers 18 residues. Deletions cut 1 base from V and 3 bases from J, with 16 bases between. Germline V gene lookup returns CDR1 LGHDT and CDR2 YNNKEL (reference sequence). The CDR3 DNA follows: TGTGCCAGCAGCCAAGGCTGGGCAGGGAAAAGCTATAATTCACCCCTCCACTTT. This gives the protein CASSQGWAGKSYNSPLHF.

The chain uses TRBV27 and TRBJ2-1, with TRBD2 matching 7 bases. The CDR3 loop spans 16 amino acids. Germline-derived CDR1 and CDR2 are MNHEY and SMNVEV (reference sequence). Losses at the gene ends were 5 bases for V and 0 bases for J; bases not matched to a gene: 7. For the CDR3, the DNA is TGTGCCAGCAGTCTCAAAGCGGGGAACTCCTACAATGAGCAGTTCTTC. This translates into CASSLKAGNSYNEQFF.